Below are 18 T cell receptor beta chains sequenced from a single sample in a study of T cell responses to AZD1222 COVID-19 vaccine (dated by TCRdb to the early 2020s). The library relied on the immunoSEQ multiplex PCR assay. TCRdb mirrors the immuneACCESS table, restricted to in-frame sequences. Some clones are absent from its copies; in checked studies, under half trace to an unresolved V gene, and the reason for the others is unknown. Recorded for this sample are 200,000 or so clones; 90% to 95% of them occurred a single time. Of the sample, roughly 9.2% falls within the top ten clones. According to the study, the label for this sample's time point signals: baseline before first vaccination. The specimen comprised peripheral blood, sampled on day 0 of AZD1222 vaccination. The source of these receptors is an adult in good health.

The V and J genes are TRBV7-3 and TRBJ2-1; maybe TRBD2 (5 bases). This CDR3 comprises 12 residues. Between the trimmed V and J ends, which lost 4 bases and 7 bases, there was a span of 8 bases. Germline V gives CDR1 SGHTA, CDR2 FQGTGA. The CDR3 DNA reads TGTGCCAGCAGCTCGAGAGGGAATGAGCAGTTCTTC. Translating gives CASSSRGNEQFF.

Details on this clone: Other DNA sequences from this sample encode an identical CDR3 as well. The chain combines TRBV12-3 or TRBV12-4 with TRBJ1-5; D call uncertain. Trimming pared 1 base from V and 6 bases from J, leaving 1 base between. This CDR3 has 11 residues. The CDR3 is CASSLGQPQHF. The CDR3 nucleotides are TGTGCCAGCAGTTTAGGTCAGCCCCAGCATTTT.

The rearrangement uses TRBV6-5 and TRBJ1-4; D not resolved. This CDR3 spans 15 amino acids. Trimming shortened V by 6 bases and J by 8 bases, and 19 bases separated the two germline ends. CDR1 and CDR2 (germline): MNHEY, SVGAGI. The CDR3, as DNA: TGTGCCAGCAGCCCCGACTGGTCGCGGCGCGAAAAACTGTTTTTT. Residues: CASSPDWSRREKLFF.

The chain has TRBV24-1 and TRBJ1-1; no firm D call. Between the trimmed V and J ends, which lost 3 bases and 6 bases, there was a span of 10 bases. Germline loops: CDR1 KGHDR, CDR2 SFDVKD. The CDR3 runs 13 residues. The CDR3, as DNA: TGTGCCACCAGTGATGCGACTAACCCTGAAGCTTTCTTT. This encodes CATSDATNPEAFF.

The chain uses TRBV14 and TRBJ2-7; D gene ambiguous. CDR1 is SGHDN and CDR2 is FVKESK in the germline V gene. The germline V and J ends were trimmed by 4 bases and 0 bases, with 10 bases remaining between them. CDR3 length: 14 residues. CDR3 in amino acids: CASSRFGNSYEQYF. The CDR3 DNA is TGTGCCAGCAGCCGGTTCGGTAACTCCTACGAGCAGTACTTC.

V gene TRBV3-1 (or the pseudogene TRBV3-2) combines with J gene TRBJ1-6; a weak D match, TRBD1 (5 bases). The V and J ends lost 2 bases and 2 bases respectively, with 7 bases between them. This CDR3 contains 15 residues. Germline-derived CDR1 and CDR2 are LGHDT and YNNKEL (reference sequence). CDR3: CASSQLGPYNSPLHF. Written as DNA, the CDR3 is TGTGCCAGCAGCCAACTGGGGCCCTATAATTCACCCCTCCACTTT.

This chain connects TRBV7-2 to TRBJ2-7; 9 bases line up with TRBD1. After removal of 3 bases from V and 4 bases from J, the junction contained 10 bases not matched to a gene. Germline-derived CDR1 and CDR2 are SGHTA and FQGNSA. The CDR3 totals 16 residues. CDR3 coding DNA: TGTGCCAGCAGCTTCCGAGAGGACAGGGGCACATACGAGCAGTACTTC. Its protein product is CASSFREDRGTYEQYF.

The V call is TRBV3-1 (or the pseudogene TRBV3-2), the J call TRBJ2-3; D is perhaps TRBD1 or TRBD2 (5 bases each). Trimming stripped 1 base from V and 6 bases from J, with 23 bases between. Per the germline V gene, CDR1 is LGHDT and CDR2 is YNNKEL (reference sequence). This CDR3 has 18 amino acids. The DNA for the CDR3 is TGTGCCAGCAGCCAAGCCCCCCGGGGCGAGTCGCTGTTGGATACGCAGTATTTT. As protein: CASSQAPRGESLLDTQYF.

The chain combines TRBV14 with TRBJ2-7, with D possibly matching TRBD2 (5 bases). CDR1 and CDR2 from the germline V gene are SGHDN and FVKESK. The CDR3 sequence is 13 residues long. V dropped 1 base and J dropped 3 bases, with 7 bases sitting between them. CDR3 DNA: TGTGCCAGCAGCCAAGCTAGCTACTACGAGCAGTACTTC. Protein sequence: CASSQASYYEQYF.

The chain links TRBV19 to TRBJ2-7; 10 bases fit TRBD1. Germline V gene lookup returns CDR1 LNHDA and CDR2 SQIVND (reference sequence). Trimming at V came to 3 bases and at J to 3 bases, leaving 5 bases not matched to a gene. The CDR3 has 15 amino acids. CDR3 DNA sequence: TGTGCCAGTAGTATTAGACAGGGGGCGGTCTACGAGCAGTACTTC. Protein: CASSIRQGAVYEQYF.

The chain combines TRBV11-3 with TRBJ2-1, with a possible D match to TRBD2 (6 bases). The CDR3 covers 15 residues. Trimming left V 5 bases short and J 5 bases short, with 16 bases between. Per germline, CDR1 SGHNT and CDR2 YENEEA. CDR3 residues: CASSPMAGRNNEQFF. As DNA, the CDR3 is TGTGCCAGCAGCCCGATGGCGGGGAGAAACAATGAGCAGTTCTTC.

The V call is TRBV13, the J call TRBJ2-7; D possibly corresponds to TRBD2 (5 bases). The CDR3 has 15 amino acids. V gave up 0 bases and J gave up 2 bases, with 11 bases separating them. The germline gives CDR1 PRHDT, CDR2 FYEKMQ (reference sequence). The CDR3 DNA sequence: TGTGCCAGCAGCTTAGGCGGGGATCGTCCCTACGAGCAGTACTTC. It translates to CASSLGGDRPYEQYF.

As DNA, the CDR3 is TGTGCCAGCAGGGGTGGGACTAGCGTTGGGCCAGATACGCAGTATTTT. The encoded protein is CASRGGTSVGPDTQYF. This chain joins TRBV28 and TRBJ2-3; 10 nucleotides align to TRBD2. The V segment lost 6 bases and the J segment 4 bases; nucleotides outside the gene matches: 10. CDR1 is MDHEN and CDR2 is SYDVKM in the germline V gene. The CDR3 is made up of 16 amino acids.

The chain has TRBV4-2 and TRBJ1-2; the D is unclear. The CDR3 covers 14 residues. Germline assignment: CDR1 LGHNA and CDR2 YNFKEQ. The ends were cut back, 0 bases at V and 4 bases at J, with 9 bases in the middle. The CDR3 is CASSQDDSIYGYTF. CDR3 DNA sequence: TGTGCCAGCAGCCAAGATGACTCCATCTATGGCTACACCTTC.

This rearrangement joins TRBV19 to TRBJ1-5; D is unresolved. Trimming removed 5 bases at V and 4 bases at J, with 12 bases between. The CDR3 runs to 14 residues. Germline CDR1 reads LNHDA; CDR2 reads SQIVND (reference sequence). CDR3: CASSEMDGNQPQHF. CDR3 nucleotide sequence: TGTGCCAGTAGTGAGATGGATGGGAATCAGCCCCAGCATTTT.

V is TRBV5-5 and J is TRBJ2-5; 9 bases match TRBD1. Per germline, CDR1 SGHKS and CDR2 YYEKEE (reference sequence). CDR3 length: 16 amino acids. V lost 3 bases, J lost 1 base, and 7 bases stayed unmatched. In DNA form, the CDR3 reads TGTGCCAGCAGCTCCGGGACAGGGAGGTCCCAAGAGACCCAGTACTTC. Protein: CASSSGTGRSQETQYF.

The genes are TRBV28 and TRBJ2-7; TRBD1 or TRBD2 may be the D gene (5 bases each). Germline V gives CDR1 MDHEN, CDR2 SYDVKM. The CDR3 loop spans 16 amino acids. The V end lost 4 bases, the J end lost 0 bases, and 16 bases lay between the germline ends. The CDR3 spells CASSSSLGESSYEQYF. CDR3 bases: TGTGCCAGCAGTTCATCTCTAGGGGAGAGCTCCTACGAGCAGTACTTC.

This chain connects TRBV10-3 to TRBJ2-7, with D unresolved. Per the germline V gene, CDR1 is ENHRY and CDR2 is SYGVKD. The ends were cut back, 10 bases at V and 3 bases at J, with 10 bases in the middle. The CDR3 has 11 residues. CDR3 DNA sequence: TGTGCCACACTGGACGGCTACGAGCAGTACTTC. It encodes CATLDGYEQYF.